These 5 T cell receptor beta chains came from one sample sequenced in a study of T cell repertoires in cytomegalovirus infection. From the reads, TCRdb called clonotypes with MiXCR, one entry per CDR3 protein. The sample has 700,000 to 900,000 distinct CDR3 sequences, about 28% seen once. No antigen is known for these receptors. The sequenced sample was cultured CD8+ T cells from PBMCs, obtained from culture after CMV antigen stimulation. Receptors were obtained from a human donor in good health (CMV status not recorded). Some clones in this sample may be carry-over from other donors' samples.

There are a few counts of this clonotype. V is TRBV5-5 and J is TRBJ1-5; D is uncertain. Germline CDR1 SGHKS, CDR2 YYEKEE (reference sequence). V was clipped by 6 bases and J by 7 bases, with 20 bases between them. This CDR3 is built from 15 residues. The CDR3 DNA follows: TGTGCCAGCACCCCGGGCGCCGGAAACGGCCAGCCCCAGCATTTT. Amino acid sequence: CASTPGAGNGQPQHF.

The J gene is TRBJ1-2, the V gene TRBV2, with 10 bases matching TRBD1. J lost 6 bases, V lost 10 bases, and 8 bases had no gene match. This CDR3 has 13 amino acids. Germline V CDR1 and CDR2: SNHLY, FYNNEI. For the CDR3, the DNA is TGTGCCAACCTCGGACAGGGGGGTAATGGCTACACCTTC. Translation: CANLGQGGNGYTF.

The chain has TRBV25-1 and TRBJ2-3; D possibly corresponds to TRBD2 (5 bases). Trimming removed 4 bases from V and 2 bases from J, with 13 bases in between. The germline V gene encodes CDR1 MGHDK and CDR2 SYGVNS. The length of the CDR3 is 15 residues. CDR3 nucleotides: TGTGCCAGCAGTGTCAGTAGCGACATCACAGATACGCAGTATTTT. Its protein product is CASSVSSDITDTQYF. The full variable domain, its missing parts supplied by reference TRBV25-1 and TRBJ2-3, is EADIYQTPRYLVIGTGKKITLECSQTMGHDKMYWYQQDPGMELHLIHYSYGVNSTEKGDLSSESTVSRIRTEHFPLTLESARPSHTSQYLCASSVSSDITDTQYFGPGTRLTVL.

This clonotype was detected only a few times. The chain combines TRBV6-5 with TRBJ2-3, with 7 bases fitting TRBD2. Germline V gene data show CDR1 as MNHEY and CDR2 as SVGAGI. With V trimmed by 2 bases and J by 14 bases, 7 bases remained unmatched. This CDR3 is built from 12 residues. CDR3 nucleotides: TGTGCCAGCAGTTACCGGGGGGACCGCATGTATTTT. This encodes CASSYRGDRMYF.

This clonotype was observed a handful of times. This chain connects TRBV7-9 to TRBJ2-1; 7 positions match TRBD2. J gave up 2 bases and V 6 bases, and 7 bases lay outside the gene matches. Looked up from germline, CDR1 is SEHNR and CDR2 is FQNEAQ (reference sequence). There are 15 residues in the CDR3. The CDR3 is CASRGGGPPYNEQFF. The CDR3 region has the DNA TGTGCCAGCAGGGGCGGGGGACCTCCCTACAATGAGCAGTTCTTC.